The 11 T cell receptor beta chains given below trace back to one sample, sequenced in a study of blood T cell repertoires in COVID-19. The method was immunoSEQ multiplex PCR; TCRdb's version includes in-frame clones alone and lacks a portion of them. The sample holds more than 150,000 clones, 65% to 85% seen once. Sequenced input: PBMCs or T cells enriched from blood (not recorded which). Source of these receptors: a woman aged 55-69 years who had recovered from COVID-19.

The rearrangement links TRBV18 to TRBJ2-7; 9 positions agree with TRBD1. This CDR3 region has 14 residues. Trimming removed 3 bases from V and 7 bases from J; junction bases left unmatched: 7. The V gene's germline CDR1 is KGHSH and CDR2 LQKENI. In nucleotides, the CDR3 is TGTGCCAGCTCACCCAGGACAGGGGAGGGGGAGCAGTACTTC. Translated, it gives CASSPRTGEGEQYF.

The rearrangement links TRBV6-2 or TRBV6-3 to TRBJ1-1; possible D gene TRBD1, 5 bases. V lost 5 bases to trimming and J lost 11 bases, with 21 bases between them. This CDR3 spans 14 amino acids. CDR1 MNHEY and CDR2 SVGEGT come from the germline V gene. The CDR3 loop is CASSRPAQAPEAFF. For the CDR3, the DNA is TGTGCCAGCAGTCGACCAGCACAGGCTCCCGAGGCTTTCTTT.

The rearrangement uses TRBV28 and TRBJ2-3; 11 nucleotides match TRBD2. This CDR3 is 15 amino acids long. Looked up from germline, CDR1 is MDHEN and CDR2 is SYDVKM. J gave up 4 bases and V 8 bases, and 8 bases lay outside the gene matches. The CDR3 bases are TGTGCCAGCCACCCCCTAGCGGGAGGACCAGATACGCAGTATTTT. This gives the protein CASHPLAGGPDTQYF.

The J gene is TRBJ2-1, the V gene TRBV6-6, with 7 bases lining up with TRBD1. The germline CDR1 and CDR2 sequences are MNHNY and SVGAGI (reference sequence). The junction had 8 bases not matched to a gene; V was cut back by 2 bases and J by 7 bases. This CDR3 is built from 15 residues. The DNA of the CDR3 is TGTGCCAGCAGTTACGATAGGGGGCAATGGAATGAGCAGTTCTTC. Protein product: CASSYDRGQWNEQFF.

The V call is TRBV9, the J call TRBJ1-6, with D possibly matching TRBD1 (6 bases). Looked up from germline, CDR1 is SGDLS and CDR2 is YYNGEE. The CDR3 sequence is 13 residues long. V dropped 5 bases and J dropped 9 bases, with 12 bases sitting between them. DNA of the CDR3: TGTGCCAGCAGTCAAACAGGGAGTTCACCCCTCCACTTT. It is translated as CASSQTGSSPLHF.

V usage is TRBV2 and J usage is TRBJ1-3; 8 bases line up with TRBD1. V was clipped by 5 bases and J by 0 bases; unmatched bases: 3. CDR1 and CDR2 from the germline V gene are SNHLY and FYNNEI. This CDR3 contains 15 residues. The CDR3, as DNA: TGTGCCAGCAGTTCCGGGACAGGCTCTGGAAACACCATATATTTT. Protein product: CASSSGTGSGNTIYF. The full variable domain, in which reference TRBV2 and TRBJ1-3 provide the parts outside the CDR3, is EPEVTQTPSHQVTQMGQEVILRCVPISNHLYFYWYRQILGQKVEFLVSFYNNEISEKSEIFDDQFSVERPDGSNFTLKIRSTKLEDSAMYFCASSSGTGSGNTIYFGEGSWLTVV.

This chain connects TRBV30 to TRBJ2-5; D is possibly TRBD2 (5 bases). The CDR3 is 12 amino acids. CDR1 and CDR2 (germline): GTSNPN, SVGIG (reference sequence). V was trimmed by 0 bases and J by 5 bases, leaving 7 bases between them. The CDR3: CAWSVGVETQYF. DNA of the CDR3: TGTGCCTGGAGTGTCGGGGTGGAGACCCAGTACTTC.

The CDR3 sequence: CASSPLNLAGGNTDTQYF. DNA of the CDR3: TGTGCCAGCTCACCACTAAACTTAGCGGGGGGGAACACAGATACGCAGTATTTT. The chain joins TRBV18 to TRBJ2-3; 11 bases fit TRBD2. Looked up from germline, CDR1 is KGHSH and CDR2 is LQKENI. This CDR3 region has 18 residues. V shed 1 base, J shed 2 bases, and the junction held 8 bases outside the gene matches.

The chain couples TRBV11-2 to TRBJ1-2; 7 bases align to TRBD1. V lost 5 bases and J lost 7; bases outside the gene matches: 10. The CDR3 covers 14 residues. Per germline, CDR1 SGHAT and CDR2 FQNNGV. For the CDR3, the DNA is TGTGCCAGCAGCCGCAGGGACAGTCTGTCTGGCTACACCTTC. It is translated as CASSRRDSLSGYTF.

This chain uses TRBV28 with TRBJ2-1; perhaps TRBD2 as D (5 bases). The length of the CDR3 is 15 residues. The germline V gene encodes CDR1 MDHEN and CDR2 SYDVKM. V gave up 3 bases and J gave up 3 bases, with 12 bases separating them. CDR3 protein: CASSLPPGNYNEQFF. The CDR3 coding sequence is TGTGCCAGCAGTTTGCCCCCGGGAAACTACAATGAGCAGTTCTTC.

This chain uses TRBV4-2 with TRBJ2-7, with D possibly TRBD2 on 6 matching bases. V lost 1 base to trimming and J lost 6 bases, with 16 bases between them. This CDR3 has 15 residues. CDR1 is LGHNA and CDR2 is YNFKEQ in the germline V gene. CDR3 sequence: CASSQVTYGSSEQYF. DNA of the CDR3: TGTGCCAGCAGCCAAGTGACGTACGGGAGCAGCGAGCAGTACTTC.